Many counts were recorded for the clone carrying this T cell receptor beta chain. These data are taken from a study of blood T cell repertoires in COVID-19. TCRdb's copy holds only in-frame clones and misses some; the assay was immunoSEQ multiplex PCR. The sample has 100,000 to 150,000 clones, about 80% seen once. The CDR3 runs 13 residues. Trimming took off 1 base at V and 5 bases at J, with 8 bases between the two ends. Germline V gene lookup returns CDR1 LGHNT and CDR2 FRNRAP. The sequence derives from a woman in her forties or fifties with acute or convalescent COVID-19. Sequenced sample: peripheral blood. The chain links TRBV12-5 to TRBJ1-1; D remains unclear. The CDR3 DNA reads TGTGCTAGTGGTTTGGAACCAGGTACTGAAGCTTTCTTT. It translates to CASGLEPGTEAFF.